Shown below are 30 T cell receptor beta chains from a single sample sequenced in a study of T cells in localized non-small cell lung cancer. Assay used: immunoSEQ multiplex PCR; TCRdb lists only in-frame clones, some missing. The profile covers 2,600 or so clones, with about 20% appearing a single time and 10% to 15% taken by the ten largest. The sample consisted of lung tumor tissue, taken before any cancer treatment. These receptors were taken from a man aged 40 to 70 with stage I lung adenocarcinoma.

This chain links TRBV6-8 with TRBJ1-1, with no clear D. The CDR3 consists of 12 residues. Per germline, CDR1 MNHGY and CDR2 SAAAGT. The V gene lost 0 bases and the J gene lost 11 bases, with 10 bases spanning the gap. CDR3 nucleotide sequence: TGTGCCAGCAGTTACTCGGGGTCCGGGGCTTTCTTT. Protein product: CASSYSGSGAFF.

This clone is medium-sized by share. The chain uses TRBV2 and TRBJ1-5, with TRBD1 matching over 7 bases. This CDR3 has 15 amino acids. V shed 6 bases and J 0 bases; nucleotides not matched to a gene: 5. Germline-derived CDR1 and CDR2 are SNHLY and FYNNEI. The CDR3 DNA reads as TGTGCCAGCAGCGGGACAGACTTTAGCAATCAGCCCCAGCATTTT. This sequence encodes CASSGTDFSNQPQHF.

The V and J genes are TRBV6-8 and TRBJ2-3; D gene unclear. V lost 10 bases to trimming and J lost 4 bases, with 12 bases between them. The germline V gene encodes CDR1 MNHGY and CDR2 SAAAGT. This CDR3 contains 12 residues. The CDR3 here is CAITGSPDTQYF. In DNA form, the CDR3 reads TGTGCCATCACCGGTAGCCCAGATACGCAGTATTTT.

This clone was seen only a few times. The CDR3 region has the DNA TGTGCCAGCAGCTTACGCGGGGGGACCAATGAGCAGTTCTTC. This gives the protein CASSLRGGTNEQFF. This chain links TRBV11-3 with TRBJ2-1; 8 bases are shared with TRBD2. The length of the CDR3 is 14 residues. Trimming at V came to 2 bases and at J to 6 bases, leaving 3 bases not matched to a gene. Germline assignment: CDR1 SGHNT and CDR2 YENEEA.

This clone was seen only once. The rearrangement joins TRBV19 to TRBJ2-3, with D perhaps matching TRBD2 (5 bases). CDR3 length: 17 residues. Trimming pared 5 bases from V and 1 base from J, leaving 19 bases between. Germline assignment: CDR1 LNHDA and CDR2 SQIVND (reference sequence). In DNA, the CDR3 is TGTGCCAGTAGTTCCCTCCCGGGAAGAGCGGGCACAGATACGCAGTATTTT. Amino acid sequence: CASSSLPGRAGTDTQYF.

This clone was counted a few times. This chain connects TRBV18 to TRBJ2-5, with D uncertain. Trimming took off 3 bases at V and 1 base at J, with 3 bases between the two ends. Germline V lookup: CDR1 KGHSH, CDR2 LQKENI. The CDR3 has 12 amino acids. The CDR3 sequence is CASSPIQETQYF. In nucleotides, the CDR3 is TGTGCCAGCTCACCTATCCAAGAGACCCAGTACTTC.

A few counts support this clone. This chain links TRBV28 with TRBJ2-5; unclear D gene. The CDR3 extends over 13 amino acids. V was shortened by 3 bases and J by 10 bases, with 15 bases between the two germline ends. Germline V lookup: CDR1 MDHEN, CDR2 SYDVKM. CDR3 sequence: CASSLSLKRIQYF. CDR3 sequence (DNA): TGTGCCAGCAGTTTGTCCCTCAAACGTATCCAGTACTTC.

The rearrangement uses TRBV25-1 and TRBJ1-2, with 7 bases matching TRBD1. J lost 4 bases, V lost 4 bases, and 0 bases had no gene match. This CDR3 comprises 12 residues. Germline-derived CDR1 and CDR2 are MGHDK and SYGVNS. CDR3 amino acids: CASSAGGYGYTF. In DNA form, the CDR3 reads TGTGCCAGCAGTGCAGGGGGCTATGGCTACACCTTC.

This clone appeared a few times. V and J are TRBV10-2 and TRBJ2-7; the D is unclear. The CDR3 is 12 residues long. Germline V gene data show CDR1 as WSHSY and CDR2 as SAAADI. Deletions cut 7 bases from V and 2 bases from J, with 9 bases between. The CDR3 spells CASTSLPYEQYF. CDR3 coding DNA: TGCGCCAGCACCTCGCTGCCCTACGAGCAGTACTTC.

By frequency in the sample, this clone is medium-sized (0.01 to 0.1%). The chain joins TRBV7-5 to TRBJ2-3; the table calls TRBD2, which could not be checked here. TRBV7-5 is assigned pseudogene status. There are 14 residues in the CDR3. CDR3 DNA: TGTGCCAGCAGCATTGGGACTAGCACAGATACGCAGTATTTT. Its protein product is CASSIGTSTDTQYF.

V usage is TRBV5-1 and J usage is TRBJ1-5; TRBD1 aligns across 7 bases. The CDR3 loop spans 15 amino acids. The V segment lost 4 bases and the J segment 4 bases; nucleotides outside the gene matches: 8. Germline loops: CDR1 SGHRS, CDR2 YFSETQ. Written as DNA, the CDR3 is TGCGCCAGCAGCGTTATGGGACAGCAGAATCAGCCCCAGCATTTT. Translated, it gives CASSVMGQQNQPQHF.

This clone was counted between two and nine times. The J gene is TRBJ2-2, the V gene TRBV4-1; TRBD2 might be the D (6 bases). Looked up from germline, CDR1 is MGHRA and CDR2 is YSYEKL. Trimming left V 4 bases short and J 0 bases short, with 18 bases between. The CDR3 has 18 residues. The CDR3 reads CASSPTGIGTANTGELFF. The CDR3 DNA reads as TGCGCCAGCAGCCCTACTGGAATCGGGACTGCGAACACCGGGGAGCTGTTTTTT.

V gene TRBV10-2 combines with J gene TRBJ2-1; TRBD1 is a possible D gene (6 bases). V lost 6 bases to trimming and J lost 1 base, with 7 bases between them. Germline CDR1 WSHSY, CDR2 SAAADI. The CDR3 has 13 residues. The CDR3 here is CASRDSSYNEQFF. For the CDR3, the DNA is TGCGCCAGCAGGGACAGTTCCTACAATGAGCAGTTCTTC.

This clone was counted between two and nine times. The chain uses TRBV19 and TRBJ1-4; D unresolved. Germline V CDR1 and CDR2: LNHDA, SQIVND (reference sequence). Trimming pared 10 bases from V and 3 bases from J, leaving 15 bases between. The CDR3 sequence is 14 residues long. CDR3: CATKTGPANEKLFF. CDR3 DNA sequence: TGTGCCACAAAAACCGGACCCGCTAATGAAAAACTGTTTTTT.

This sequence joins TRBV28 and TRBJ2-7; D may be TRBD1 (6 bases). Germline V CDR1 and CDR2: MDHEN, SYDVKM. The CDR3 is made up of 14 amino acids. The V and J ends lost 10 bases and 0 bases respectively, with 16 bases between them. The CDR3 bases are TGTGCCACTTTTCAGGGACATAGCTCCTACGAGCAGTACTTC. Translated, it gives CATFQGHSSYEQYF.

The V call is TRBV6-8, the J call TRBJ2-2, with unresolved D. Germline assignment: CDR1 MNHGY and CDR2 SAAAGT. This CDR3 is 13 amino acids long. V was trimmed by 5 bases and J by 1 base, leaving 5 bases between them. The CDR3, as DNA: TGTGCCAGCAGTATGGAGAACACCGGGGAGCTGTTTTTT. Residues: CASSMENTGELFF.

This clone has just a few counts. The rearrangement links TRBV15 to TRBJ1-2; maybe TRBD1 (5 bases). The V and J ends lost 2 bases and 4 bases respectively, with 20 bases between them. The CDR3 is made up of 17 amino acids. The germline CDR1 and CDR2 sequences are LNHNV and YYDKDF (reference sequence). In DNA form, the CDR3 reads TGTGCCACCAGCAGAATGGGTGTGGGGCAGCGGCGCTATGGCTACACCTTC. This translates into CATSRMGVGQRRYGYTF. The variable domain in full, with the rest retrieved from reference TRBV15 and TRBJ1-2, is DAMVIQNPRYQVTQFGKPVTLSCSQTLNHNVMYWYQQKSSQAPKLLFHYYDKDFNNEADTPDNFQSRRPNTSFCFLDIRSPGLGDTAMYLCATSRMGVGQRRYGYTFGSGTRLTVV.

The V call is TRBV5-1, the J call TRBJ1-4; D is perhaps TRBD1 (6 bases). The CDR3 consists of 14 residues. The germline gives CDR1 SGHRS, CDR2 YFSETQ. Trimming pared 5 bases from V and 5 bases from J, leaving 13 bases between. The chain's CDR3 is CASRRDIQNEKLFF. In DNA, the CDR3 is TGCGCCAGCAGGAGGGACATCCAAAATGAAAAACTGTTTTTT. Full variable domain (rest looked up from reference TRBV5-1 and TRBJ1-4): KAGVTQTPRYLIKTRGQQVTLSCSPISGHRSVSWYQQTPGQGLQFLFEYFSETQRNKGNFPGRFSGRQFSNSRSEMNVSTLELGDSALYLCASRRDIQNEKLFFGSGTQLSVL.

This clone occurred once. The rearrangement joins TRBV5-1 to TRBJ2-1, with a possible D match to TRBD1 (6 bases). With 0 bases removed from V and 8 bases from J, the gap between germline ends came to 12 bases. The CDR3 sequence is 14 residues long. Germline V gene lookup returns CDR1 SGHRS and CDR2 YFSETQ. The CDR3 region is CASSLGGRGDEQFF. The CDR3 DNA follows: TGCGCCAGCAGCTTGGGAGGCAGGGGTGATGAGCAGTTCTTC. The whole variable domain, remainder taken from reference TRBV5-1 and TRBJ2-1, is KAGVTQTPRYLIKTRGQQVTLSCSPISGHRSVSWYQQTPGQGLQFLFEYFSETQRNKGNFPGRFSGRQFSNSRSEMNVSTLELGDSALYLCASSLGGRGDEQFFGPGTRLTVL.

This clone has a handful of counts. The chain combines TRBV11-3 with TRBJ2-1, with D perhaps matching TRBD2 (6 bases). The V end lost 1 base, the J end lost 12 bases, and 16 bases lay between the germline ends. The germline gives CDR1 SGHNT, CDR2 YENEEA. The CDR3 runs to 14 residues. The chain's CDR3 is CASSLGWGGGRQFF. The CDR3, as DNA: TGTGCCAGCAGCTTAGGTTGGGGCGGAGGGCGGCAGTTCTTC.

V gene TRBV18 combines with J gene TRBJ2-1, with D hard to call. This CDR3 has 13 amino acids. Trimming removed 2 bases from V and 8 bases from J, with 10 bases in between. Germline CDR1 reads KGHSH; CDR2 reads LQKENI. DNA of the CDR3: TGTGCCAGCTCACCAACCACCGTGGATGAGCAGTTCTTC. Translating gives CASSPTTVDEQFF.

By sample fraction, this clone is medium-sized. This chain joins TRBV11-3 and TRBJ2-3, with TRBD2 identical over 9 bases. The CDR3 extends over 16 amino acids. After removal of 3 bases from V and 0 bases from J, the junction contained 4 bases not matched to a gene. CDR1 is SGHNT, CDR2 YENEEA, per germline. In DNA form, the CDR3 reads TGTGCCAGCAGCTTGACTAGCGGTACTAGCACAGATACGCAGTATTTT. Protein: CASSLTSGTSTDTQYF. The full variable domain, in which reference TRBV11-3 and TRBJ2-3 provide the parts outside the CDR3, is EAGVVQSPRYKIIEKKQPVAFWCNPISGHNTLYWYLQNLGQGPELLIRYENEEAVDDSQLPKDRFSAERLKGVDSTLKIQPAELGDSAVYLCASSLTSGTSTDTQYFGPGTRLTVL.

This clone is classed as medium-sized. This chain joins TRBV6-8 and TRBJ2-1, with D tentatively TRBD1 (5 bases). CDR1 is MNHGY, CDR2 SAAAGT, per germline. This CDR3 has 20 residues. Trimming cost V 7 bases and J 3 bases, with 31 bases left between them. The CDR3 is CASTPRVVGVNTVVYNEQFF. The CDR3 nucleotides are TGTGCCAGCACCCCCAGGGTGGTTGGCGTCAACACCGTAGTCTACAATGAGCAGTTCTTC.

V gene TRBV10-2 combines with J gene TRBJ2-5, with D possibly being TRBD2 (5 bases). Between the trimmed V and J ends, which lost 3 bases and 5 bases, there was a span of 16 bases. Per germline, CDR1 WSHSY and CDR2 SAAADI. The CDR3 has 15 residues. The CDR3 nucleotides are TGCGCCAGCAGTGAAGTCCCCGGATGGGAGGAGACCCAGTACTTC. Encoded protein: CASSEVPGWEETQYF.

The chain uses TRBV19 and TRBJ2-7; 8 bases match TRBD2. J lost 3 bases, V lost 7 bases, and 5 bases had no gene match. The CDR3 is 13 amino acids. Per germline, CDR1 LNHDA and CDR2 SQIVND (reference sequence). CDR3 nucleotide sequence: TGTGCCAGTAACCCCCGGGAGGGCTACGAGCAGTACTTC. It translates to CASNPREGYEQYF.

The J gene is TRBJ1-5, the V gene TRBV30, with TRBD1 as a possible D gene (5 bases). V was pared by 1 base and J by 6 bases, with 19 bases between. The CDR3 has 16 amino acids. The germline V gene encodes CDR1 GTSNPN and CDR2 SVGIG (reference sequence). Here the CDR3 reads CAWSAVGQGSIQPQHF. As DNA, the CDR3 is TGTGCCTGGAGTGCGGTAGGCCAGGGTTCGATTCAGCCCCAGCATTTT.

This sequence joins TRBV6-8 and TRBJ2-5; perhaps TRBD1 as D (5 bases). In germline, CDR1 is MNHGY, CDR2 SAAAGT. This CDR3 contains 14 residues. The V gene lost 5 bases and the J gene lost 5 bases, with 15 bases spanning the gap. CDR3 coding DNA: TGTGCCAGCAGTCGGACACTACTCGGGGAGACCCAGTACTTC. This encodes CASSRTLLGETQYF.

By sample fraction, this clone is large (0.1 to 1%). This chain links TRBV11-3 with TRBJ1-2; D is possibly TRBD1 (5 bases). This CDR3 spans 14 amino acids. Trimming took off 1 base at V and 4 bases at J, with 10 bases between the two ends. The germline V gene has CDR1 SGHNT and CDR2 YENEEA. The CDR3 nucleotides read TGTGCCAGCAGCTTAGGAGGGACGATCTATGGCTACACCTTC. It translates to CASSLGGTIYGYTF.

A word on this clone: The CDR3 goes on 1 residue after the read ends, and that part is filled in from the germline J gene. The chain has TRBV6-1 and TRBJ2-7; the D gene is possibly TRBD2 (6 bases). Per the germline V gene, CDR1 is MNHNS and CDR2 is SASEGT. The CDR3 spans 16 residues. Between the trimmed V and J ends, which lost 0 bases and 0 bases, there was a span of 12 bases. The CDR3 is CASSEAGGASSYEQYF. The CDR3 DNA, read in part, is TGTGCCAGCAGTGAAGCGGGCGGGGCCAGCTCCTACGAGCAGTAC.

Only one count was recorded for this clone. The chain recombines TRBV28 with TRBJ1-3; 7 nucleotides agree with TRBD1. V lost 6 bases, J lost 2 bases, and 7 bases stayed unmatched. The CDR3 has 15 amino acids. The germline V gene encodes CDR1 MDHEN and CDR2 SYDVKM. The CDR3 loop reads CASRSDRIPGNTIYF. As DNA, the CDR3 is TGTGCCAGCAGATCGGACAGGATCCCTGGAAACACCATATATTTT.